These 21 T cell receptor beta chains were sequenced from one sample in a study of blood T cells in healthy people across ages. Next came a second PCR, run for about 7 to 11 cycles, which used a sample-barcoded 5' primer along with a J-beta primer mix. TCRdb redid the calling of the 5' RACE reads with MiXCR, one entry per CDR3 protein. This sample has some 1.5 million distinct CDR3 sequences, with 25% to 30% found just once. What was sequenced was blood. The receptors originated from a woman aged 25-40 years in good health.

In DNA, the CDR3 is TGCAGTGCTAGCGCTGGGACTCATCCCTCCTACGAGCAGTACTTC. Protein sequence: CSASAGTHPSYEQYF. The rearrangement joins TRBV20-1 to TRBJ2-7; weak D call: TRBD2 (6 bases). The V gene's germline CDR1 is DFQATT and CDR2 SNEGSKA (reference sequence). V shed 3 bases and J shed 0 bases, with 15 bases lying between them. The length of the CDR3 is 15 residues.

The sample holds many counts of this clonotype. The chain links TRBV7-2 to TRBJ2-2; maybe TRBD1 (5 bases). V lost 4 bases, J lost 6 bases, and 18 bases lay in between. The CDR3 is 16 residues long. CDR1 is SGHTA, CDR2 FQGNSA, per germline. CDR3 in amino acids: CASSSFGAGWSGELFF. The CDR3 region has the DNA TGTGCCAGCAGCTCCTTTGGGGCAGGGTGGTCCGGGGAGCTGTTTTTT.

To note about this clonotype: A much bigger clone sits one base away, suggesting this may be a read error. This chain uses TRBV10-3 with TRBJ2-5; possible D gene TRBD1, 5 bases. TRBJ2-7 explains the end of the DNA better; the J call may be wrong. The CDR3 has 13 residues. Germline V CDR1 and CDR2: ENHRY, SYGVKD. CDR3 coding DNA: TGTGCCATCAGTGAGTCTCAGGGTGGCGAGCAGTACGTC. Amino acid sequence: CAISESQGGEQYV.

The chain carries TRBV9 and TRBJ1-4; TRBD1 aligns across 7 bases. Germline V gene lookup returns CDR1 SGDLS and CDR2 YYNGEE. The CDR3 spans 14 residues. Trimming cost V 4 bases and J 10 bases; bases outside gene matches: 10. DNA of the CDR3: TGTGCCAGCAGCCAAACAGGGGAGGTGGCAAAACTGTTTTTT. This codes for CASSQTGEVAKLFF.

CDR3 residues: CSASTGRGSDYTF. The CDR3 coding sequence is TGCAGTGCTAGTACAGGGCGGGGCTCTGACTACACCTTC. This chain uses TRBV20-1 with TRBJ1-2; the D gene is possibly TRBD1 (6 bases). Germline CDR1 and CDR2: DFQATT and SNEGSKA (reference sequence). CDR3 length: 13 amino acids. Trimming pared 3 bases from V and 10 bases from J, leaving 18 bases between.

V gene TRBV11-2 combines with J gene TRBJ2-6, with unresolved D. V was clipped by 5 bases and J by 4 bases, with 9 bases between them. The germline CDR1 and CDR2 sequences are SGHAT and FQNNGV. The CDR3 consists of 14 residues. CDR3 sequence: CASSVTQGANVLTF. CDR3 bases: TGTGCCAGCAGCGTAACACAAGGGGCCAACGTCCTGACTTTC.

This clonotype was seen a handful of times. V usage is TRBV5-1 and J usage is TRBJ2-2; 7 nucleotides agree with TRBD2. Germline V lookup: CDR1 SGHRS, CDR2 YFSETQ. This CDR3 contains 16 residues. The V segment lost 5 bases and the J segment 4 bases; nucleotides outside the gene matches: 11. CDR3: CASSDTGRGSTGELFF. In DNA, the CDR3 is TGCGCCAGCAGTGATACGGGGCGCGGGAGCACCGGGGAGCTGTTTTTT.

The rearrangement links TRBV3-1 to TRBJ1-4; D unresolved. Trimming removed 2 bases from V and 0 bases from J, with 7 bases in between. The CDR3 loop spans 15 amino acids. The germline V gene encodes CDR1 LGHDT and CDR2 YNNKEL (reference sequence). CDR3 in amino acids: CASSQRRTTNEKLFF. The CDR3 coding sequence is TGTGCCAGCAGCCAACGAAGAACAACTAATGAAAAACTGTTTTTT.

The sample holds one count of this clonotype. The J gene is TRBJ2-5, the V gene TRBV7-2; D is perhaps TRBD2 (6 bases). V dropped 5 bases and J dropped 11 bases, with 18 bases sitting between them. CDR1 and CDR2 (germline): SGHTA, FQGNSA. The CDR3 runs to 13 residues. The CDR3 nucleotides are TGTGCCAGCAGCCTACCCCGACAACGGGAGCAGTACTTC. This encodes CASSLPRQREQYF.

This clonotype has just a few counts. V gene TRBV29-1 combines with J gene TRBJ2-5; unclear D gene. This CDR3 is 14 amino acids long. V was shortened by 8 bases and J by 2 bases, with 18 bases between the two germline ends. Germline lookup yields CDR1 SQVTM and CDR2 ANQGSEA. The CDR3 DNA reads as TGCAGCTTCGAGGACGGCTCGACTCAAGAGACCCAGTACTTC. This codes for CSFEDGSTQETQYF. Looking up the rest from reference TRBV29-1 and TRBJ2-5 gives the full variable domain: SAVISQKPSRDICQRGTSLTIQCQVDSQVTMMFWYRQQPGQSLTLIATANQGSEATYESGFVIDKFPISRPNLTFSTLTVSNMSPEDSSIYLCSFEDGSTQETQYFGPGTRLLVL.

This chain links TRBV4-1 with TRBJ2-1; D not resolved. V dropped 0 bases and J dropped 9 bases, with 9 bases sitting between them. The CDR3 length is 13 residues. Per germline, CDR1 MGHRA and CDR2 YSYEKL. DNA of the CDR3: TGCGCCAGCAGCCAAGAAAGGTTCACTGAGCAGTTCTTC. Translated, it gives CASSQERFTEQFF.

This clonotype was found many times. The chain carries TRBV6-6 and TRBJ2-4; 7 bases line up with TRBD2. CDR1 is MNHNY and CDR2 is SVGAGI in the germline V gene (reference sequence). This CDR3 is built from 15 residues. Trimming took 6 bases from V and 8 from J; bases not matched to a gene: 13. The CDR3 DNA is TGTGCCAGCAGGAGCCTTCGGACTAGGTCAGACATTCAGTACTTC. Encoded protein: CASRSLRTRSDIQYF.

This chain connects TRBV6-5 to TRBJ2-1; 9 nucleotides align to TRBD1. Germline CDR1 reads MNHEY; CDR2 reads SVGAGI. The J segment lost 6 bases and the V segment lost 6 bases, leaving 18 bases of the junction unmatched. This CDR3 contains 18 residues. CDR3 sequence: CASSLTVPIGTGTNEQFF. The CDR3 coding sequence is TGTGCCAGCAGCTTAACAGTTCCGATCGGGACAGGGACCAATGAGCAGTTCTTC.

This clonotype was seen only a few times. The V call is TRBV20-1, the J call TRBJ1-5; 11 nucleotides match TRBD1. CDR3 length: 15 residues. Germline lookup yields CDR1 DFQATT and CDR2 SNEGSKA (reference sequence). After removal of 7 bases from V and 7 bases from J, the junction contained 12 bases not matched to a gene. The CDR3 spells CSVWTGGDRRQPQHF. In nucleotides, the CDR3 is TGCAGTGTTTGGACAGGGGGCGATAGGCGCCAGCCCCAGCATTTT.

This clonotype was counted ten times or more. V gene TRBV28 combines with J gene TRBJ2-7; D ambiguous. Germline V CDR1 and CDR2: MDHEN, SYDVKM. This CDR3 is built from 13 residues. Trimming cost V 8 bases and J 5 bases, with 16 bases left between them. The CDR3 DNA reads as TGTGCCAGCTCTCCGGAAGGCGTCGACGAGCAGTACTTC. It specifies CASSPEGVDEQYF.

The chain couples TRBV6-6 to TRBJ2-5, with 7 bases identical to TRBD2. V lost 5 bases to trimming and J lost 2 bases; unmatched junction nucleotides: 5. There are 14 residues in the CDR3. The germline gives CDR1 MNHNY, CDR2 SVGAGI (reference sequence). The CDR3 DNA reads TGTGCCAGCAGTATACTAGCGTTGCAAGAGACCCAGTACTTC. Translated, it gives CASSILALQETQYF.

The CDR3 region has the DNA TGTGCCTGGAGTCGACAGTATGGCTACACCTTC. This codes for CAWSRQYGYTF. This chain connects TRBV30 to TRBJ1-2; TRBD1 is a possible D gene (5 bases). The germline V gene has CDR1 GTSNPN and CDR2 SVGIG (reference sequence). The CDR3 runs to 11 residues. V lost 2 bases and J lost 5, with 6 bases in between.

Regarding this clonotype: A single base separates this from a much larger clone, so it may be a read error. This rearrangement joins TRBV27 to TRBJ2-1; 8 positions agree with TRBD2. The CDR3 totals 18 residues. The V gene's germline CDR1 is MNHEY and CDR2 SMNVEV (reference sequence). CDR3 DNA sequence: TGTGCCAACAGTTTAGTAACCTCCGGGACTAGGAACTACAATGAGCAGTTCTTC. It specifies CANSLVTSGTRNYNEQFF.

This chain connects TRBV20-1 to TRBJ2-1, with 11 bases lining up with TRBD2. The ends lost 1 base at V and 1 base at J; junction bases unmatched: 9. Germline loops: CDR1 DFQATT, CDR2 SNEGSKA (reference sequence). This CDR3 region has 18 residues. The CDR3 region is CSARAVAGGQISYNEQFF. Here the CDR3 DNA reads TGCAGTGCTAGAGCTGTAGCGGGAGGGCAGATTTCCTACAATGAGCAGTTCTTC.

This chain links TRBV20-1 with TRBJ2-3; either TRBD1 or TRBD2 may supply D (6 bases each). V was pared by 6 bases and J by 0 bases, with 16 bases between. This CDR3 comprises 15 residues. CDR1 and CDR2 from the germline V gene are DFQATT and SNEGSKA (reference sequence). The CDR3 loop reads CSAGAGTFSTDTQYF. DNA of the CDR3: TGCAGTGCGGGGGCGGGAACTTTTAGCACAGATACGCAGTATTTT.

This clonotype was found a few times. J is TRBJ2-5 and V is TRBV6-6; D could derive from TRBD1 or TRBD2 (6 bases each). V lost 7 bases and J lost 5, with 20 bases in between. CDR1 and CDR2 from the germline V gene are MNHNY and SVGAGI (reference sequence). This CDR3 has 15 amino acids. CDR3 amino acids: CASTEGGRRVETQYF. The CDR3 bases are TGTGCCAGCACAGAAGGGGGAAGGAGGGTTGAGACCCAGTACTTC.